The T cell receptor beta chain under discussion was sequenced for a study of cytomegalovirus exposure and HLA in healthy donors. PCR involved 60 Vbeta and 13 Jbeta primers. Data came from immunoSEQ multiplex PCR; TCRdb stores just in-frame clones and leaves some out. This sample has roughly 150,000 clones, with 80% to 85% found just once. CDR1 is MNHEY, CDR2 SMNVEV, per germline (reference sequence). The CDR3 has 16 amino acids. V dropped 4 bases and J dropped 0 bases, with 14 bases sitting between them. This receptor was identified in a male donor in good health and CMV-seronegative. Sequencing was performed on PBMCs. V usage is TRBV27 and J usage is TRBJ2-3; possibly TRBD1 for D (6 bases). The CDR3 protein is CASSSRGFGSTDTQYF. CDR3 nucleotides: TGTGCCAGCAGTTCCAGGGGCTTTGGGAGCACAGATACGCAGTATTTT.